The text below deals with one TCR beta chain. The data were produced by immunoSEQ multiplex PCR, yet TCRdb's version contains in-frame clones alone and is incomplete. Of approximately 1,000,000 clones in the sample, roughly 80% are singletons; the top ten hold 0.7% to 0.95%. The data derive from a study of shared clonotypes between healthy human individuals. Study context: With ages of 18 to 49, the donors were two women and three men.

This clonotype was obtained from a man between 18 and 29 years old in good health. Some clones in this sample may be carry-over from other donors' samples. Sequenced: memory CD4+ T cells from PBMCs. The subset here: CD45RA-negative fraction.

CDR3 loop: CASSSAGIGKNYGYTF. CDR3 coding DNA: TGTGCCAGCAGTTCGGCAGGGATAGGGAAAAACTATGGCTACACCTTC. The rearrangement uses TRBV28 and TRBJ1-2; possibly TRBD1 for D (5 bases). Trimming stripped 4 bases from V and 2 bases from J, with 17 bases between. This CDR3 region has 16 residues. The germline V gene encodes CDR1 MDHEN and CDR2 SYDVKM.